A single sample is the source of the 27 T cell receptor beta chains below, sequenced in a study of regulatory T cells in long-lasting Graves disease. Assembly of TCR beta libraries relied on iRepertoire HTBI primers together with Arm-PCR of CDR3 regions. TCRdb re-derived calls from the multiplex PCR reads in MiXCR, one entry per CDR3 protein. The data contain 300,000 to 350,000 distinct CDR3 sequences, about 19% of them singletons. Time point here: persistent/refractory GD, antithyroid drugs over 5 years with positive TRAb. Extracted RNA from PBMCs served as the source of the TCR library. The specimen was peripheral blood mononuclear cells (PBMCs), collected when the disease was refractory, from a patient treated with antithyroid drugs. Source of these receptors: a female donor with Graves disease.

The chain is built from TRBV12-5 and TRBJ2-2; D may match TRBD1 or TRBD2 (5 bases each). Looked up from germline, CDR1 is LGHNT and CDR2 is FRNRAP. The CDR3 sequence is 17 residues long. The V gene lost 7 bases and the J gene lost 0 bases, with 18 bases spanning the gap. The CDR3 nucleotides read TGTGCTAGTGTACCCTTTGGGGGATGGGCGAACACCGGGGAGCTGTTTTTT. Its translation: CASVPFGGWANTGELFF.

This clonotype was seen repeatedly, ten times or more. The rearrangement links TRBV11-2 to TRBJ2-7, with 9 bases identical to TRBD2. The CDR3 length is 12 residues. The ends lost 8 bases at V and 7 bases at J; junction bases unmatched: 6. CDR1 and CDR2 (germline): SGHAT, FQNNGV. Here the CDR3 DNA reads TGTGCCAGCGGCGGGAGGGCGCGGGAGCAGTACTTC. Protein: CASGGRAREQYF.

The V call is TRBV19, the J call TRBJ2-2; D perhaps matches TRBD1 (6 bases). The ends were cut back, 1 base at V and 3 bases at J, with 12 bases in the middle. The germline CDR1 and CDR2 sequences are LNHDA and SQIVND (reference sequence). This CDR3 contains 16 residues. CDR3 sequence: CASSIGGHRYTGELFF. CDR3 coding DNA: TGTGCCAGTAGTATAGGGGGACACCGGTACACCGGGGAGCTGTTTTTT.

This clonotype was counted at least ten times. This sequence joins TRBV20-1 and TRBJ2-7; D is perhaps TRBD1 (6 bases). V dropped 6 bases and J dropped 5 bases, with 11 bases sitting between them. CDR1 and CDR2 from the germline V gene are DFQATT and SNEGSKA (reference sequence). The CDR3 has 11 amino acids. The CDR3 sequence: CSARQVHEQYF. CDR3 nucleotide sequence: TGCAGTGCAAGACAGGTCCACGAGCAGTACTTC.

This clonotype has ten or more counts. The J gene is TRBJ1-5, the V gene TRBV24-1; D not certain. Germline V gene lookup returns CDR1 KGHDR and CDR2 SFDVKD. Trimming pared 8 bases from V and 2 bases from J, leaving 12 bases between. This CDR3 comprises 14 residues. CDR3 sequence (DNA): TGTGCCACCACGACCTTAAGGGGCAATCAGCCCCAGCATTTT. This gives the protein CATTTLRGNQPQHF.

This clonotype was recorded a few times. The chain joins TRBV29-1 to TRBJ1-1, with 10 bases lining up with TRBD1. Per the germline V gene, CDR1 is SQVTM and CDR2 is ANQGSEA. The CDR3 has 13 amino acids. With V trimmed by 7 bases and J by 5 bases, 7 bases remained unmatched. CDR3 nucleotides: TGCAGCGCACCGGGACAGGGGATTACTGAAGCTTTCTTT. Translating it yields CSAPGQGITEAFF.

The sample holds many counts of this clonotype. V is TRBV12-3 or TRBV12-4 and J is TRBJ2-7; 7 nucleotides align to TRBD1. The CDR3 is made up of 15 amino acids. With V trimmed by 5 bases and J by 5 bases, 12 bases remained unmatched. The CDR3 bases are TGTGCCAGCAGTCCCCGAAGGGGGCCTCCCAACGAGCAGTACTTC. This sequence encodes CASSPRRGPPNEQYF.

The V gene is TRBV6-2 or TRBV6-3, the J gene TRBJ2-7; TRBD2 matches 7 bases. The CDR3 length is 14 residues. V trimming: 2 bases; J trimming: 2 bases; junction bases outside the gene matches: 3. Germline CDR1 MNHEY, CDR2 SVGEGT. The CDR3 spells CASSYSGVTYEQYF. The DNA for the CDR3 is TGTGCCAGCAGTTACAGCGGGGTGACCTACGAGCAGTACTTC.

This clonotype was picked up a small number of times. The chain uses TRBV30 and TRBJ1-2; D is perhaps TRBD1 (6 bases). The CDR3 sequence is 14 residues long. Germline V gene sequence: CDR1 GTSNPN, CDR2 SVGIG (reference sequence). The V gene lost 1 base and the J gene lost 1 base, with 10 bases spanning the gap. The CDR3 spells CAWSGDTFNYGYTF. The DNA for the CDR3 is TGTGCCTGGAGTGGGGACACCTTTAACTATGGCTACACCTTC.

This clonotype was seen repeatedly, ten times or more. The chain links TRBV6-5 to TRBJ2-2, with 9 positions matching TRBD2. This CDR3 has 16 residues. V was clipped by 2 bases and J by 7 bases; unmatched bases: 8. Germline V CDR1 and CDR2: MNHEY, SVGAGI. The CDR3: CASSYGAGGPGGELFF. In nucleotides, the CDR3 is TGTGCCAGCAGTTACGGGGCGGGAGGGCCAGGCGGGGAGCTGTTTTTT.

This clonotype occurred a few times. The V gene is TRBV6-2 or TRBV6-3, the J gene TRBJ1-4, with D possibly being TRBD1 (5 bases). This CDR3 comprises 13 residues. The germline V gene encodes CDR1 MNHEY and CDR2 SVGEGT. Trimming removed 6 bases from V and 7 bases from J, with 12 bases in between. CDR3: CASRGRGGEKLFF. The CDR3 DNA follows: TGTGCCAGCAGGGGGAGGGGTGGTGAAAAACTGTTTTTT.

This clonotype was detected a few times. This sequence joins TRBV2 and TRBJ2-1; D is possibly TRBD1 (6 bases). Germline V CDR1 and CDR2: SNHLY, FYNNEI. CDR3 length: 13 amino acids. V was pared by 7 bases and J by 6 bases, with 13 bases between. DNA of the CDR3: TGTGCCAGCATAGGAGACAGGCTCAATGAGCAGTTCTTC. Translating gives CASIGDRLNEQFF.

A few counts support this clonotype. This chain uses TRBV7-9 with TRBJ1-1; 11 bases are shared with TRBD1. V trimming: 2 bases; J trimming: 1 base; junction bases outside the gene matches: 6. This CDR3 contains 17 residues. Per the germline V gene, CDR1 is SEHNR and CDR2 is FQNEAQ (reference sequence). Written as DNA, the CDR3 is TGTGCCAGCAGCTTAACCCCGGGACAGGGGGGGAACACTGAAGCTTTCTTT. Protein: CASSLTPGQGGNTEAFF.

On this clonotype itself: A much larger clone is a single base away; this may be a read error. The rearrangement joins TRBV12-3 or TRBV12-4 to TRBJ1-5; no clear D. CDR3 length: 15 residues. CDR3 nucleotides: TGTGCCAGCAGCAAACAGAGGGTTAGCAATCAGCCCCAGCGTTTT. Its translation: CASSKQRVSNQPQRF.

This clonotype was found many times. The chain links TRBV6-1 to TRBJ2-5; the D gene could be TRBD1 or TRBD2 (5 bases each). V lost 8 bases and J lost 5, with 27 bases in between. The CDR3 is 17 residues long. Germline V gene lookup returns CDR1 MNHNS and CDR2 SASEGT. The CDR3 DNA follows: TGTGCCAGCCTTCCACCGGGACGCAGCTTGCAAGGGGAGACCCAGTACTTC. Residues: CASLPPGRSLQGETQYF.

Notes on this clonotype: A much larger clone is a single base away; this may be a read error. The chain has TRBV6-2 or TRBV6-3 and TRBJ2-7; a possible D gene is TRBD2 (5 bases). V was trimmed by 5 bases and J by 3 bases, leaving 14 bases between them. The CDR3 totals 14 residues. Germline loops: CDR1 MNHEY, CDR2 SVGEGT. CDR3 bases: TGTGCCAGCAGTCAAGCAGAGGGAAACTACGAGCAGTACTTC. This codes for CASSQAEGNYEQYF.

The CDR3 DNA reads as TGCGCCAGCAGCCAATCCAAACAGGGTTTTTATAATGGCTACACCTTC. Translation: CASSQSKQGFYNGYTF. V usage is TRBV4-3 and J usage is TRBJ1-2, with D maybe TRBD1 (6 bases). Germline CDR1 LGHNA, CDR2 YSLEER. The CDR3 extends over 16 amino acids. V was trimmed by 2 bases and J by 6 bases, leaving 19 bases between them.

This clonotype occurred many times. The gene calls are TRBV6-5 and TRBJ1-1; the D is unclear. This CDR3 comprises 13 residues. V was clipped by 2 bases and J by 2 bases, with 6 bases between them. Germline lookup yields CDR1 MNHEY and CDR2 SVGAGI. In DNA, the CDR3 is TGTGCCAGCAGTTACGCGGGCAACACTGAAGCTTTCTTT. Protein: CASSYAGNTEAFF.

The chain links TRBV5-1 to TRBJ2-1; perhaps TRBD1 as D (5 bases). The CDR3 contains 15 residues. Trimming left V 6 bases short and J 1 base short, with 14 bases between. In germline, CDR1 is SGHRS, CDR2 YFSETQ. The CDR3 here is CASTWIRGSYNEQFF. The CDR3 DNA sequence: TGCGCCAGCACATGGATTAGGGGATCCTACAATGAGCAGTTCTTC.

The chain recombines TRBV6-1 with TRBJ2-7; 14 bases map to TRBD2. The junction had 4 bases not matched to a gene; V was cut back by 6 bases and J by 9 bases. The V gene's germline CDR1 is MNHNS and CDR2 SASEGT. The CDR3 extends over 13 amino acids. CDR3 region: CASRIGLAGGQYF. CDR3 coding DNA: TGTGCCAGCAGGATAGGACTAGCGGGAGGGCAGTACTTC.

V and J are TRBV20-1 and TRBJ1-1; TRBD1 might be the D (5 bases). Deletions cut 6 bases from V and 5 bases from J, with 19 bases between. Looked up from germline, CDR1 is DFQATT and CDR2 is SNEGSKA (reference sequence). The CDR3 has 14 residues. The CDR3 DNA is TGCAGTGCCCTGGGACCCCTAAGGGAAACTGAAGCTTTCTTT. Amino acid sequence: CSALGPLRETEAFF.

Only a few counts were recorded for this clonotype. The chain employs TRBV6-5 and TRBJ1-1; D remains unclear. The CDR3 has 13 residues. The V end lost 0 bases, the J end lost 7 bases, and 9 bases lay between the germline ends. From germline, CDR1 is MNHEY and CDR2 SVGAGI. CDR3 nucleotide sequence: TGTGCCAGCAGTTACTCGATTGGAGGTGAAGCTTTCTTT. The encoded protein is CASSYSIGGEAFF.

The chain recombines TRBV20-1 with TRBJ1-4; D is possibly TRBD1 (5 bases). Germline V gives CDR1 DFQATT, CDR2 SNEGSKA (reference sequence). The length of the CDR3 is 15 residues. V was clipped by 1 base and J by 0 bases, with 9 bases between them. For the CDR3, the DNA is TGCAGTGCTAGAGGGGGCGGGACAACTAATGAAAAACTGTTTTTT. Encoded protein: CSARGGGTTNEKLFF.

The V call is TRBV25-1, the J call TRBJ2-5; 8 bases line up with TRBD1. CDR1 MGHDK and CDR2 SYGVNS come from the germline V gene. The CDR3 loop spans 18 amino acids. V trimming: 4 bases; J trimming: 0 bases; junction bases outside the gene matches: 13. The DNA for the CDR3 is TGTGCCAGCAGTGCCTCCTACTGGGACAGGCCGTACCAAGAGACCCAGTACTTC. Translation: CASSASYWDRPYQETQYF. Together with reference TRBV25-1 and TRBJ2-5, the CDR3 gives the full variable domain: EADIYQTPRYLVIGTGKKITLECSQTMGHDKMYWYQQDPGMELHLIHYSYGVNSTEKGDLSSESTVSRIRTEHFPLTLESARPSHTSQYLCASSASYWDRPYQETQYFGPGTRLLVL.

This clonotype was counted many times. The chain combines TRBV6-1 with TRBJ2-5; 8 bases are shared with TRBD2. Germline CDR1 and CDR2: MNHNS and SASEGT. CDR3 size: 18 residues. V trimming: 0 bases; J trimming: 5 bases; junction bases outside the gene matches: 14. CDR3 protein: CASSEAGLGAGVMETQYF. In DNA form, the CDR3 reads TGTGCCAGCAGTGAAGCCGGTTTAGGAGCGGGGGTAATGGAGACCCAGTACTTC.

On this clonotype: Possible read error: a much larger clone is one base away. The rearrangement links TRBV6-5 to TRBJ2-7, with D perhaps matching TRBD2 (7 bases). V lost 2 bases and J lost 3, with 11 bases in between. CDR1 is MNHEY, CDR2 SVGAGI, per germline. This CDR3 has 14 amino acids. The CDR3 is CASSYVGGLYEQYF. CDR3 in DNA: TGTGCCAGCAGTTACGTCGGGGGGCTCTACGAGCAGTACTTC.

With regard to this clonotype: A much larger clone is a single base away; this may be a read error. The chain links TRBV12-3 or TRBV12-4 to TRBJ2-7; 8 bases match TRBD2. V lost 6 bases to trimming and J lost 1 base; unmatched junction nucleotides: 14. The CDR3 is made up of 17 amino acids. The CDR3 DNA reads TGTGCCAGCAGCCTACGATTTGAGAGCGGGAGTTCCTACGAGCAGTACTTC. It encodes CASSLRFESGSSYEQYF.